Detailed here is one T cell receptor (beta chain). As yet, its antigen is unknown. Original processing notes: CDR3 was compared across clinicopathological groups, and the resulting differences were used to build a distant-metastasis classifier for papillary thyroid cancer. TCRdb redid the clone calls on the PCR reads using MiXCR. It is TCRdb's table, rather than the study itself, that gives the V and J calls and clone size. Of some 46,000 clones in the sample, under 25% are singletons; the top ten hold around 3.2%. Patients had received no treatment of any kind before thyroid surgery. The CDR3 runs to 16 residues. V shed 4 bases, J shed 6 bases, and the junction held 10 bases outside the gene matches. Germline assignment: CDR1 SGHAT and CDR2 FQDESV (reference sequence). This specimen belongs to a study of metastatic and nonmetastatic thyroid tumors. At the level of the study: For malignant and benign thyroid patients, tumor or nodule tissue and blood were the sources whose repertoires were compared.

General study points: Significantly greater TCR beta diversity was reportedly found in malignant thyroid tumors than in benign nodules (in blood and tumor).

The TCR sequence derives from a male donor with papillary thyroid cancer or a benign thyroid nodule (not recorded which). Some clones in this sample may be carry-over from other donors' samples. Sequencing was carried out using blood. The chain carries TRBV11-1 and TRBJ2-1; TRBD1 agrees at 9 bases. The CDR3 nucleotides read TGTGCCAGCAGCTCAGTCGGGACAGGGTTCCTCAATGAGCAGTTCTTC. The encoded protein is CASSSVGTGFLNEQFF.